The table lists the clone carrying this T cell receptor (beta chain) with a count of one. This CDR3 region has 15 residues. In germline, CDR1 is LGHNA, CDR2 YNFKEQ. The J segment lost 3 bases and the V segment lost 2 bases, leaving 2 bases of the junction unmatched. This sample stems from a study of T cell responses to AZD1222 COVID-19 vaccine. The table came from immunoSEQ multiplex PCR; TCRdb's copy has only in-frame clones and leaves some out. This repertoire shows over 150,000 clones, 85% to 90% found once; its top ten account for 5% to 7%. The sequences come from peripheral blood, collected on day 0 of AZD1222 vaccination. The clonotype comes from an adult in good health. The V call is TRBV4-2, the J call TRBJ1-2, with 11 bases aligning to TRBD1. DNA for the CDR3: TGTGCCAGCAGCCAACCGGGACAGGGGGACTATGGCTACACCTTC. It codes for CASSQPGQGDYGYTF.